This TCR beta chain emerged from a study of CD8 T cells in ankylosing spondylitis. This clonotype occurred many times. TCRdb ran MiXCR on the 5' RACE reads and lists one entry per CDR3 protein. Found here are 240,000 or so distinct CDR3 sequences, around 11% of them singletons; the top ten hold 5.5% to 8%. The source is a male donor with ankylosing spondylitis or in good health (not recorded which). The sample consisted of blood, either unsorted or a sorted T cell fraction (not recorded which).

CDR3 residues: CASSRGLAGYTDTQYF. Here the CDR3 DNA reads TGTGCCAGCTCACGCGGACTAGCGGGTTACACAGATACGCAGTATTTT. This chain links TRBV18 with TRBJ2-3; TRBD2 matches at 11 bases. Trimming removed 4 bases from V and 2 bases from J; junction bases left unmatched: 5. The CDR3 consists of 16 residues. Per germline, CDR1 KGHSH and CDR2 LQKENI.